The entry below gives a single T cell receptor beta chain sequence along with its context. In the study's own analysis: Amplifying reference gene primers gave estimates of nucleated cell counts. Profiled with immunoSEQ multiplex PCR; TCRdb holds only in-frame clones, not every one. V, J and clone size reflect that table, while D and trimming were determined from the DNA. The data contain roughly 190,000 clones, approximately 90% of them seen just once; the ten biggest clones take up approximately 0.5%. This sample was taken from a study of blood T cell repertoires in COVID-19. Study-wide context: Specimens from acute and convalescent COVID-19 originated in the United States, Italy and Spain. Sources were T cells, B-cell-depleted T cells, or PBMCs; the material itself was cDNA or gDNA.

Germline V gene lookup returns CDR1 DFQATT and CDR2 SNEGSKA (reference sequence). The V and J ends lost 3 bases and 8 bases respectively, with 13 bases between them. The CDR3 length is 12 residues. The TCR originated in a man in his forties or fifties with acute or convalescent COVID-19. The gene calls are TRBV20-1 and TRBJ1-2; the D is unclear. Sequenced sample: peripheral blood. The CDR3 region is CSASMRSGGYTF. The CDR3 DNA follows: TGCAGTGCTAGTATGCGGAGTGGGGGCTACACCTTC.